This T cell receptor beta chain was profiled in a study of OX40 agonist ivuxolimab in advanced cancers. The repertoire was sequenced with immunoSEQ multiplex PCR; TCRdb's copy has only in-frame clones and lacks some. The sample contains about 75,000 clones, 70% to 90% of which appear only once. Germline V CDR1 and CDR2: KGHSH, LQKENI. The CDR3 is 17 residues long. With 1 base clipped from V and 1 base from J, the junction kept 7 bases outside the gene matches. This receptor was taken from an adult with an advanced solid tumor such as melanoma, head and neck, liver or kidney cancer. This chain joins TRBV18 and TRBJ1-2, with 9 bases aligning to TRBD1. The sample was CD4+ or CD8+ T cells sorted from blood, taken in a trial of the OX40 agonist ivuxolimab. The DNA of the CDR3 is TGTGCCAGCTCACCACAAACAGGGGGCGCCGGTAACTATGGCTACACCTTC. It specifies CASSPQTGGAGNYGYTF.